The present T cell receptor (beta chain) was sequenced within a study of T cell responses to AZD1222 COVID-19 vaccine. The germline CDR1 and CDR2 sequences are SEHNR and FQNEAQ (reference sequence). J lost 5 bases, V lost 2 bases, and 3 bases had no gene match. This CDR3 spans 15 amino acids. Only in-frame clones appear in the TCRdb table, and some are missing; sequencing was by immunoSEQ multiplex PCR. The table has 90,000 to 100,000 clones, roughly 91% seen once. General study findings and limits: Epitopes outside B.1.351 and B.1.1.7 mutated regions reportedly drew nearly half of spike TCRs.

A remark on this clone: Its antigen is currently unknown.

This chain joins TRBV7-9 and TRBJ2-3, with 11 bases fitting TRBD1. Sequencing used peripheral blood, obtained on day 0 of AZD1222 vaccination. The sequence was collected from an adult in good health. The CDR3 is CASSLWTGGRDTQYF. CDR3 bases: TGTGCCAGCAGCTTATGGACAGGGGGCAGAGATACGCAGTATTTT.